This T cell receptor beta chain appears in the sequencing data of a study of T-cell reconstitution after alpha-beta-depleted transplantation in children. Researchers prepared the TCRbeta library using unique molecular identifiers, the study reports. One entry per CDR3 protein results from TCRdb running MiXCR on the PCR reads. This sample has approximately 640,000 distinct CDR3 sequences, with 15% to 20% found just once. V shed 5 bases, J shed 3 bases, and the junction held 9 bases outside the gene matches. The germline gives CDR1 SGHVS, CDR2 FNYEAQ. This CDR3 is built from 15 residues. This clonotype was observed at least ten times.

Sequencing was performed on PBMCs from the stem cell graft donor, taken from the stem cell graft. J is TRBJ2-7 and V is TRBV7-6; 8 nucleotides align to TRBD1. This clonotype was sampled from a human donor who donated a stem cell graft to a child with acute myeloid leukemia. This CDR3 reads CASSPLTGEGYEQYF. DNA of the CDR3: TGTGCCAGCAGCCCCTTGACAGGGGAAGGCTACGAGCAGTACTTC.